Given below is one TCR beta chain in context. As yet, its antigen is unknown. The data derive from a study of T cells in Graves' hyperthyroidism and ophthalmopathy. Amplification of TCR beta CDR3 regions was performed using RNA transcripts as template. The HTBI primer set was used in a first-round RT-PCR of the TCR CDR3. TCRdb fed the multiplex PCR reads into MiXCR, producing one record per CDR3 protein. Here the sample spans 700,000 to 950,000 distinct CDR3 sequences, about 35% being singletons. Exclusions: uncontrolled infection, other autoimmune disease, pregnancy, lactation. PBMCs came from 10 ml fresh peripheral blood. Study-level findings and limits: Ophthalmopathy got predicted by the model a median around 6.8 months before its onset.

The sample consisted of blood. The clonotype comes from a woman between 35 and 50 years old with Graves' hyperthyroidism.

CDR3 nucleotide sequence: TGTGCCAGCAGCGCGCGACTAGCGGGGGGACCAGATACGCAGTATTTT. Amino acid sequence: CASSARLAGGPDTQYF. The rearrangement joins TRBV9 to TRBJ2-3; TRBD2 aligns across 13 bases. With 3 bases clipped from V and 4 bases from J, the junction kept 5 bases outside the gene matches. The germline V gene has CDR1 SGDLS and CDR2 YYNGEE. The CDR3 has 16 amino acids.